Presented here are 11 T cell receptor beta chains from one specimen sequenced in a study of blood T cells in healthy people across ages. Then a second PCR, running about 6 to 12 cycles, was carried out with a sample-barcoded 5' primer and a J-beta primer mix. TCRdb reprocessed the 5' RACE reads with MiXCR, giving one entry per CDR3 protein. The sample lists 750,000 to 850,000 distinct CDR3 sequences, just under 25% occurring once. These data were also filed under a second study, of T cells of mothers and their children.

The sample consisted of blood. These receptors came from a boy between 10 and 17 years old in good health.

The table lists this clonotype with a few counts. The chain has TRBV28 and TRBJ2-7; unclear D gene. The CDR3 has 15 amino acids. CDR1 and CDR2 from the germline V gene are MDHEN and SYDVKM. V was pared by 3 bases and J by 0 bases, with 12 bases between. The CDR3 sequence is CASSFSRVASYEQYF. CDR3 in DNA: TGTGCCAGCAGTTTCTCTCGGGTGGCCTCCTACGAGCAGTACTTC.

There are a few counts of this clonotype. This rearrangement joins TRBV11-2 to TRBJ2-5; D possibly corresponds to TRBD2 (5 bases). The J call may be wrong; the DNA end is better matched by TRBJ2-7. In germline, CDR1 is SGHAT, CDR2 FQNNGV. The CDR3 sequence is 16 residues long. CDR3 sequence (DNA): TGTGCCAGCAGCTCCCCCTACGCCTCCGGGGACTACGAGCAGTACTTC. It codes for CASSSPYASGDYEQYF.

The V gene is TRBV20-1, the J gene TRBJ2-1; the match to TRBD1 covers 10 bases. Germline lookup yields CDR1 DFQATT and CDR2 SNEGSKA (reference sequence). V lost 6 bases to trimming and J lost 5 bases; unmatched junction nucleotides: 7. This CDR3 contains 14 residues. The CDR3 DNA reads TGCAGTGCCCCGACAGGGGGCAGGAACAATGAGCAGTTCTTC. It specifies CSAPTGGRNNEQFF.

Ten or more counts support this clonotype. The CDR3 DNA is TGTGCCAGCAGTGAAGATCAGGGGCTCAGCACAGATACGCAGTATTTT. Its protein is CASSEDQGLSTDTQYF. The chain employs TRBV2 and TRBJ2-3; D possibly corresponds to TRBD1 (6 bases). CDR3 length: 16 residues. V lost 1 base to trimming and J lost 0 bases, with 11 bases between them. Germline V CDR1 and CDR2: SNHLY, FYNNEI.

This clonotype turned up a few times. The chain is built from TRBV7-2 and TRBJ2-7, with D uncertain. V shed 3 bases and J shed 3 bases, with 12 bases lying between them. The CDR3 is 14 residues long. Germline-derived CDR1 and CDR2 are SGHTA and FQGNSA. CDR3 sequence reads: CASSFWSGDYEQYF. The CDR3 nucleotides are TGTGCCAGCAGCTTCTGGTCAGGTGACTACGAGCAGTACTTC.

This clonotype was seen a handful of times. This chain links TRBV9 with TRBJ2-1; 8 nucleotides line up with TRBD2. The CDR3 is made up of 15 amino acids. The trim removed 4 bases at V and 6 bases at J, leaving 9 bases unmatched. Germline V gene lookup returns CDR1 SGDLS and CDR2 YYNGEE. The CDR3 sequence: CASSSSGTRSNEQFF. For the CDR3, the DNA is TGTGCCAGCAGCTCTTCCGGGACTAGGTCCAATGAGCAGTTCTTC. The full variable domain, rest sourced from reference TRBV9 and TRBJ2-1, is DSGVTQTPKHLITATGQRVTLRCSPRSGDLSVYWYQQSLDQGLQFLIQYYNGEERAKGNILERFSAQQFPDLHSELNLSSLELGDSALYFCASSSSGTRSNEQFFGPGTRLTVL.

The chain uses TRBV7-3 and TRBJ1-2, with D possibly being TRBD1 (5 bases). Trimming shortened V by 0 bases and J by 8 bases, and 13 bases separated the two germline ends. Germline loops: CDR1 SGHTA, CDR2 FQGTGA. CDR3 size: 14 residues. The CDR3 DNA follows: TGTGCCAGCAGCTTAACGTTGGGAGGGGACGGCTACACCTTC. This sequence encodes CASSLTLGGDGYTF.

The rearrangement uses TRBV29-1 and TRBJ2-7, with 12 bases fitting TRBD2. Germline-derived CDR1 and CDR2 are SQVTM and ANQGSEA. The CDR3 consists of 16 residues. J lost 2 bases, V lost 0 bases, and 5 bases had no gene match. The DNA of the CDR3 is TGCAGCGTTGAAGAGACCGGACTAGCGGGAACCTACGAGCAGTACTTC. Translating it yields CSVEETGLAGTYEQYF.

The chain has TRBV28 and TRBJ1-3; D is unclear. V dropped 3 bases and J dropped 4 bases, with 10 bases sitting between them. Germline values: CDR1 MDHEN, CDR2 SYDVKM. The CDR3 has 14 amino acids. CDR3 loop: CASSFLGIGNTIYF. The CDR3 coding sequence is TGTGCCAGCAGTTTCCTAGGGATAGGAAACACCATATATTTT.

This clonotype has just a few counts. The CDR3 spells CSARFLRGAPNEQFF. In DNA, the CDR3 is TGCAGTGCTAGGTTCTTGCGGGGGGCCCCCAATGAGCAGTTCTTC. The chain carries TRBV20-1 and TRBJ2-1; 8 bases fit TRBD2. CDR1 DFQATT and CDR2 SNEGSKA come from the germline V gene (reference sequence). Unmatched junction bases numbered 10, after V lost 3 bases and J lost 6 bases. CDR3 length equals 15 residues.

A few counts support this clonotype. This rearrangement joins TRBV30 to TRBJ2-4, with a possible D match to TRBD2 (5 bases). V lost 4 bases and J 1 base, leaving 14 bases between the germline ends. The CDR3 has 15 amino acids. Germline-derived CDR1 and CDR2 are GTSNPN and SVGIG (reference sequence). CDR3: CAWTAGRHAKNIQYF. The DNA of the CDR3 is TGTGCCTGGACGGCGGGCAGACATGCCAAAAACATTCAGTACTTC.